The present TCR beta chain was sequenced within a study of blood T cell repertoires in COVID-19. As for the study in general: Sites in the United States, Italy and Spain provided acute and convalescent COVID-19 samples. Sources were T cells, B-cell-depleted T cells, or PBMCs; the material itself was cDNA or gDNA.

The CDR3 runs to 14 residues. In the original analysis: Estimates of nucleated cell counts were drawn from the amplification of reference gene primers. Clones were sequenced by immunoSEQ multiplex PCR, and TCRdb holds only the in-frame ones, with some missing. V and J calls plus clone size are reproduced from that table; the DNA served to infer D and trimming. The sample carries some 150,000 clones, roughly nine tenths recorded once. The chain has TRBV21-1 and TRBJ1-1; the table's D call, TRBD1, was not checked against the DNA. TRBV21-1 is a pseudogene. The sample consisted of peripheral blood. The sequence came from a woman aged 55 to 70 with active COVID-19. The CDR3 DNA reads as TGTGCCAGCAGCCCCCCAAGGGGGAACACTGAAGCTTTCTTT. It translates to CASSPPRGNTEAFF.